The present T cell receptor (beta chain) was sequenced within a study of regulatory T cells in long-lasting Graves disease. Whole-study results and caveats: Analyses excluded thyroid tissue, covering peripheral blood alone.

As to time point: newly diagnosed GD, antithyroid drugs for less than 3 months. Extracted RNA from PBMCs served as the source of the TCR library. It was by American Thyroid Association guidelines that Graves' disease was diagnosed. This clonotype appeared a few times. The antigen remains undetermined. TCR beta libraries were built with iRepertoire HTBI primers and Arm-PCR of CDR3 regions. Via MiXCR, TCRdb re-called the multiplex PCR reads, giving one row per CDR3 protein. The repertoire has 350,000 to 550,000 distinct CDR3 sequences, just under 15% of them found once; the top ten carry over 15%. V was pared by 5 bases and J by 9 bases, with 14 bases between. The CDR3 is 13 amino acids. CDR1 and CDR2 from the germline V gene are LNHDA and SQIVND (reference sequence). These same data were also listed under a study on T cells in Graves' hyperthyroidism and ophthalmopathy. As reported in that work: Most thyroid clonotypes with frequency above 0.001 were detected in blood.

The chain links TRBV19 to TRBJ1-5; D gene unclear. The sequence derives from a woman aged 25-40 years with Graves disease. The sequenced sample was peripheral blood mononuclear cells (PBMCs), obtained at new diagnosis, from a patient treated with antithyroid drugs. CDR3 DNA: TGTGCCAGTAGTGTTGGCACCTCCTGGCCCCAGCATTTT. Translated: CASSVGTSWPQHF.